This is a list of T cell receptor beta chains from one sample in a study of blood T cell repertoires in COVID-19. TCRdb's copy holds only in-frame clones and misses some; the assay was immunoSEQ multiplex PCR. The table has fewer than 350,000 clones, under 90% seen once. Material for sequencing was peripheral blood. Source of these receptors: an older woman with active or convalescent COVID-19. Both conserved end residues are part of each CDR3. Each record gives: V gene, D gene, J gene, clone size, CDR3 DNA, CDR3 protein. D genes are given only for firm matches. Size is stated for part of the rows, as once, few or many counts, or as a class when the clone is expanded.

v_gene: TRBV18; d_gene: .; j_gene: TRBJ1-2; abundance: .; CDR3nt: TGTGCCAGCTCACACGGGGGAGGCTATGGCTACACCTTC; CDR3aa: CASSHGGGYGYTF
v_gene: TRBV7-9; d_gene: TRBD1; j_gene: TRBJ1-2; abundance: .; CDR3nt: TGTGCCAGCAGCCCAGGGACAGGGGAATGGAATGGCTACACCTTC; CDR3aa: CASSPGTGEWNGYTF
v_gene: TRBV7-3; d_gene: TRBD2; j_gene: TRBJ2-1; abundance: many; CDR3nt: TGTGCCAGCACCCTACTAGCGGGGAATGAGCAGTTCTTC; CDR3aa: CASTLLAGNEQFF
v_gene: TRBV30; d_gene: TRBD2; j_gene: TRBJ2-2; abundance: few; CDR3nt: TGTGCCTGGAGGGCTGGACTAGCGTCGAACACCGGGGAGCTGTTTTTT; CDR3aa: CAWRAGLASNTGELFF
v_gene: TRBV19; d_gene: TRBD1; j_gene: TRBJ1-6; abundance: few; CDR3nt: TGTGCCAGTAGTATGGGACAGAGCTCCTATAATTCACCCCTCCACTTT; CDR3aa: CASSMGQSSYNSPLHF
v_gene: TRBV7-2; d_gene: .; j_gene: TRBJ1-6; abundance: .; CDR3nt: TGTGCCAGCAGCCCCCGACAGTCTACCTCTCCCCTCCACTTT; CDR3aa: CASSPRQSTSPLHF
v_gene: TRBV3-1/TRBV3-2; d_gene: TRBD1; j_gene: TRBJ1-6; abundance: once; CDR3nt: TGTGCCAGCAGCGAAACCGGGACAGGGAATTCACCCCTCCACTTT; CDR3aa: CASSETGTGNSPLHF
v_gene: TRBV27; d_gene: TRBD1; j_gene: TRBJ2-7; abundance: .; CDR3nt: TGTGCCAGCAGTGCCCGATTTATGGGACAGGGGCCCCAATCCCGCTACGAGCAGTACTTC; CDR3aa: CASSARFMGQGPQSRYEQYF
v_gene: TRBV9; d_gene: .; j_gene: TRBJ1-2; abundance: .; CDR3nt: TGTGCCAGCAGCGTAGATTCGACAGGAGGCTATGGCTACACCTTC; CDR3aa: CASSVDSTGGYGYTF
v_gene: TRBV6-5; d_gene: .; j_gene: TRBJ2-5; abundance: .; CDR3nt: TGTGCCAGCAGTTACTCGTTGAGGGAAACAGAGACCCAGTACTTC; CDR3aa: CASSYSLRETETQYF
v_gene: TRBV3-1/TRBV3-2; d_gene: .; j_gene: TRBJ1-3; abundance: few; CDR3nt: TGTGCCAGCAGCCAGCCAATGAGTCGTGGAAACACCATATATTTT; CDR3aa: CASSQPMSRGNTIYF
v_gene: TRBV7-2; d_gene: .; j_gene: TRBJ2-5; abundance: .; CDR3nt: TGTGCCAGCAGCTTATTGAGAGGGTTAAAAGAGACCCAGTACTTC; CDR3aa: CASSLLRGLKETQYF
v_gene: TRBV19; d_gene: .; j_gene: TRBJ1-4; abundance: .; CDR3nt: TGTGCCAGTAGTACCAATGGTGCAGGAAATGAAAAACTGTTTTTT; CDR3aa: CASSTNGAGNEKLFF
v_gene: TRBV4-3; d_gene: .; j_gene: TRBJ2-7; abundance: .; CDR3nt: TGCGCCAGCAGCCAAGATAGGACAGCCTCCTACGAGCAGTACTTC; CDR3aa: CASSQDRTASYEQYF
v_gene: TRBV14; d_gene: .; j_gene: TRBJ2-1; abundance: .; CDR3nt: TGTGCCAGCAGCCGAGACAGGACTATCGAGTTCTTC; CDR3aa: CASSRDRTIEFF
v_gene: TRBV6-1; d_gene: .; j_gene: TRBJ1-5; abundance: .; CDR3nt: TGTGCCAGCAGTGGGGAAGCAGGGGTTAGCAATCAGCCCCAGCATTTT; CDR3aa: CASSGEAGVSNQPQHF
v_gene: TRBV5-8; d_gene: TRBD1; j_gene: TRBJ1-2; abundance: once; CDR3nt: TGTGCCAGCAGCGGAACCGGGACAGGGGACCCCCTTAACTATGGCTACACCTTC; CDR3aa: CASSGTGTGDPLNYGYTF
v_gene: TRBV7-9; d_gene: .; j_gene: TRBJ2-1; abundance: few; CDR3nt: TGTGCCAGCAGCTTAGAACGCGGGGGCCATGAGCAGTTCTTC; CDR3aa: CASSLERGGHEQFF
v_gene: TRBV6-5; d_gene: TRBD2; j_gene: TRBJ2-5; abundance: .; CDR3nt: TGTGCCAGCAGGACTAGCGGGGGGGCCTCAGAGACCCAGTACTTC; CDR3aa: CASRTSGGASETQYF
v_gene: TRBV7-9; d_gene: .; j_gene: TRBJ1-1; abundance: .; CDR3nt: TGTGCCAGCAGCGGGGGACCGGGAGGTACTGAAGCTTTCTTT; CDR3aa: CASSGGPGGTEAFF
v_gene: TRBV6-4; d_gene: TRBD1; j_gene: TRBJ1-5; abundance: .; CDR3nt: TGTGCCAGCAGTGCAGACAGGGATCAGCCCCAGCATTTT; CDR3aa: CASSADRDQPQHF
v_gene: TRBV6-6; d_gene: .; j_gene: TRBJ1-3; abundance: once; CDR3nt: TGTGCCAGCAGCCCCTCCGGTGCTAACTCTGGAAACACCATATATTTT; CDR3aa: CASSPSGANSGNTIYF
v_gene: TRBV5-1; d_gene: TRBD1; j_gene: TRBJ2-7; abundance: once; CDR3nt: TGCGCCAGCAGTGGACAGGGCACCTACGAGCAGTACTTC; CDR3aa: CASSGQGTYEQYF
v_gene: TRBV10-2; d_gene: .; j_gene: TRBJ2-7; abundance: .; CDR3nt: TGCGCCAGCAGTGAGTTGGGCGGGGCCTACGAGCAGTACTTC; CDR3aa: CASSELGGAYEQYF
v_gene: TRBV19; d_gene: TRBD2; j_gene: TRBJ2-5; abundance: .; CDR3nt: TGTGCCAGTAGTATAGGCGGAACTAGCGGGTGGGGAGAGACCCAGTACTTC; CDR3aa: CASSIGGTSGWGETQYF
v_gene: TRBV6-1; d_gene: .; j_gene: TRBJ1-4; abundance: .; CDR3nt: TGTGCCAGCAGTGAAGTCCTAAAAACCGAAAAACTGTTTTTT; CDR3aa: CASSEVLKTEKLFF
v_gene: TRBV25-1; d_gene: .; j_gene: TRBJ2-7; abundance: .; CDR3nt: TGTGCCAGCAGTGAATATTTCGGCGGCTCGGGGAGGGAGCAGTACTTC; CDR3aa: CASSEYFGGSGREQYF
v_gene: TRBV5-8; d_gene: .; j_gene: TRBJ1-2; abundance: .; CDR3nt: TGTGCCAGCAGCTTGGGGGGGGTGGGCAGGCCTCCCTATGGCTACACCTTC; CDR3aa: CASSLGGVGRPPYGYTF
v_gene: TRBV30; d_gene: .; j_gene: TRBJ1-6; abundance: .; CDR3nt: TGTGCCTGGAGTGCTGGGCCGCTCGGTAATTCACCCCTCCACTTT; CDR3aa: CAWSAGPLGNSPLHF
v_gene: TRBV28; d_gene: TRBD1; j_gene: TRBJ1-1; abundance: .; CDR3nt: TGTGCCAGCAGGGTGGACAGGGTACGAGCTTTCTTT; CDR3aa: CASRVDRVRAFF
v_gene: TRBV5-6; d_gene: TRBD1; j_gene: TRBJ1-1; abundance: .; CDR3nt: TGTGCCAGCAGCTCGGCTCGACAGGGCAGCACTGAAGCTTTCTTT; CDR3aa: CASSSARQGSTEAFF
v_gene: TRBV18; d_gene: .; j_gene: TRBJ1-6; abundance: .; CDR3nt: TGTGCCAGCTCACCACAAGGACAACAAGGGGAAACCTCACCCCTCCACTTT; CDR3aa: CASSPQGQQGETSPLHF
v_gene: TRBV6-5; d_gene: .; j_gene: TRBJ1-4; abundance: .; CDR3nt: TGTGCCAGCAGTTACCCTACAGGGATTATTGAAAAACTGTTTTTT; CDR3aa: CASSYPTGIIEKLFF
v_gene: TRBV11-1; d_gene: .; j_gene: TRBJ2-2; abundance: .; CDR3nt: TGTGCCAGCAGCTTGACACCCTCCGCCGGGGAGCTGTTTTTT; CDR3aa: CASSLTPSAGELFF
v_gene: TRBV7-9; d_gene: TRBD1; j_gene: TRBJ1-2; abundance: few; CDR3nt: TGTGCCAGCAGCTTTCCCGGACAGGGGGACTATGGCTACACCTTC; CDR3aa: CASSFPGQGDYGYTF
v_gene: TRBV7-9; d_gene: TRBD1; j_gene: TRBJ2-1; abundance: .; CDR3nt: TGTGCCAGCAGCTTAGCCCACTGGGGACAGGTTTTCCACAATGAGCAGTTCTTC; CDR3aa: CASSLAHWGQVFHNEQFF
v_gene: TRBV5-1; d_gene: .; j_gene: TRBJ1-2; abundance: .; CDR3nt: TGCGCCAGCAGCTTAAGACAGGCCGCCGCTAACTATGGCTACACCTTC; CDR3aa: CASSLRQAAANYGYTF
v_gene: TRBV18; d_gene: TRBD2; j_gene: TRBJ2-7; abundance: .; CDR3nt: TGTGCCAGCTCAGCGACTAGCGGACCCTCCTACGAGCAGTACTTC; CDR3aa: CASSATSGPSYEQYF
v_gene: TRBV6-6; d_gene: .; j_gene: TRBJ1-3; abundance: few; CDR3nt: TGTGCCAGCAGTTACCGACAGCCGAGCTCTGGAAACACCATATATTTT; CDR3aa: CASSYRQPSSGNTIYF
v_gene: TRBV4-2; d_gene: TRBD1; j_gene: TRBJ2-5; abundance: .; CDR3nt: TGTGCCAGCAGCCAAGAGGGGAGAGACAGGGGTATCCAAGAGACCCAGTACTTC; CDR3aa: CASSQEGRDRGIQETQYF
v_gene: TRBV4-2; d_gene: .; j_gene: TRBJ1-1; abundance: .; CDR3nt: TGTGCCAGCAGCCCTCGGGAGGAGAACACTGAAGCTTTCTTT; CDR3aa: CASSPREENTEAFF
v_gene: TRBV20-1; d_gene: .; j_gene: TRBJ1-1; abundance: .; CDR3nt: TGCAGTGCTAGACCAGAGAGGGAAGCTTTCTTT; CDR3aa: CSARPEREAFF
v_gene: TRBV5-5; d_gene: .; j_gene: TRBJ1-1; abundance: .; CDR3nt: TGTGCCAGCAGCGCAGATCCGATCACTGAAGCTTTCTTT; CDR3aa: CASSADPITEAFF
v_gene: TRBV24-1; d_gene: TRBD1; j_gene: TRBJ1-1; abundance: .; CDR3nt: TGTGCCACCAGTGGGTGGACAGGCCTCTTTAACACTGAAGCTTTCTTT; CDR3aa: CATSGWTGLFNTEAFF
v_gene: TRBV14; d_gene: TRBD2; j_gene: TRBJ2-3; abundance: .; CDR3nt: TGTGCCAGCAGCCTCCGACTAGCGGGGGGCGCAGATACGCAGTATTTT; CDR3aa: CASSLRLAGGADTQYF
v_gene: TRBV2; d_gene: TRBD1; j_gene: TRBJ1-5; abundance: few; CDR3nt: TGTGCCAGCAAGAAGGACAGGGGTGCGAATCAGCCCCAGCATTTT; CDR3aa: CASKKDRGANQPQHF
v_gene: TRBV18; d_gene: .; j_gene: TRBJ1-3; abundance: .; CDR3nt: TGTGCCAGCTCACCACTTGGAGGGTCCTACTCTGGAAACACCATATATTTT; CDR3aa: CASSPLGGSYSGNTIYF
v_gene: TRBV27; d_gene: TRBD1; j_gene: TRBJ1-2; abundance: .; CDR3nt: TGTGCCAGCAGTGCCGACAGGGGGATTTATGGCTACACCTTC; CDR3aa: CASSADRGIYGYTF
v_gene: TRBV19; d_gene: TRBD1; j_gene: TRBJ1-1; abundance: once; CDR3nt: TGTGCCAGTAGAATAAGGACAGGAGGTTACACTGAAGCTTTCTTT; CDR3aa: CASRIRTGGYTEAFF
v_gene: TRBV3-1/TRBV3-2; d_gene: .; j_gene: TRBJ1-3; abundance: few; CDR3nt: TGTGCCAGCAGCCAAGATCCGCCCCAAGGCGGGGGTAGAAACACCATATATTTT; CDR3aa: CASSQDPPQGGGRNTIYF
v_gene: TRBV5-6; d_gene: TRBD1; j_gene: TRBJ1-1; abundance: .; CDR3nt: TGTGCCAGCAGCTTGGCAGGGGGCGGAACTGAAGCTTTCTTT; CDR3aa: CASSLAGGGTEAFF
v_gene: TRBV4-3; d_gene: .; j_gene: TRBJ1-1; abundance: .; CDR3nt: TGCGCCAGCAGCCAAGATTTAACGGGGAACACTGAAGCTTTCTTT; CDR3aa: CASSQDLTGNTEAFF
v_gene: TRBV6-4; d_gene: .; j_gene: TRBJ2-2; abundance: few; CDR3nt: TGTGCCAGCAGAAAAGCCACCGGGGAGCTGTTTTTT; CDR3aa: CASRKATGELFF
v_gene: TRBV2; d_gene: .; j_gene: TRBJ1-6; abundance: .; CDR3nt: TGTGCCAGCGTGGCAGGGCCCACCTCACCCCTCCACTTT; CDR3aa: CASVAGPTSPLHF
v_gene: TRBV7-2; d_gene: TRBD1; j_gene: TRBJ1-5; abundance: many; CDR3nt: TGTGCCAGCAGCTTCGAACAGGGGTTCTTTCAGCCCCAGCATTTT; CDR3aa: CASSFEQGFFQPQHF
v_gene: TRBV29-1; d_gene: .; j_gene: TRBJ2-7; abundance: .; CDR3nt: TGCAGCGTTGAAGGGGACTTCTACGAGCAGTACTTC; CDR3aa: CSVEGDFYEQYF
v_gene: TRBV10-3; d_gene: TRBD2; j_gene: TRBJ2-3; abundance: .; CDR3nt: TGTGCCATCAGTGAAGCCCCAAGGACTAGCGTCACAGATACGCAGTATTTT; CDR3aa: CAISEAPRTSVTDTQYF